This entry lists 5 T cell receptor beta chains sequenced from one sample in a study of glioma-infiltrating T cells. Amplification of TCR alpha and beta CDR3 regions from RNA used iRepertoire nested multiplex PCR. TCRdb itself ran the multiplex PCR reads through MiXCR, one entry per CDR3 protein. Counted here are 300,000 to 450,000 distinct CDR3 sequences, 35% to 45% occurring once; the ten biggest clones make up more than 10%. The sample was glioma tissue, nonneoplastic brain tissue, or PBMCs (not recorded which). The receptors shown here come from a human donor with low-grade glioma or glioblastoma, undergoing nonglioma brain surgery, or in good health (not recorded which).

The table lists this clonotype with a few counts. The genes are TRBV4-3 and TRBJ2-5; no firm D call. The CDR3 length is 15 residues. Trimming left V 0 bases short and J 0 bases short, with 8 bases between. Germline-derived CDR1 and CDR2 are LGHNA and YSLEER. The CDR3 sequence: CASSQEYSNQETQYF. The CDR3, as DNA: TGCGCCAGCAGCCAAGAATACAGCAACCAAGAGACCCAGTACTTC.

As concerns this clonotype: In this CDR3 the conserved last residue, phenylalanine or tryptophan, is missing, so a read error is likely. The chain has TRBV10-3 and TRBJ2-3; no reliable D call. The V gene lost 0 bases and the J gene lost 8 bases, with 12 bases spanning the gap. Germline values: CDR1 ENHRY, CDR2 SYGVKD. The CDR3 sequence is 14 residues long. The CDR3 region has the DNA TGTGCCATCAGTGAGTCGTGGCCTACGGGTACGCAGTATCTT. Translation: CAISESWPTGTQYL.

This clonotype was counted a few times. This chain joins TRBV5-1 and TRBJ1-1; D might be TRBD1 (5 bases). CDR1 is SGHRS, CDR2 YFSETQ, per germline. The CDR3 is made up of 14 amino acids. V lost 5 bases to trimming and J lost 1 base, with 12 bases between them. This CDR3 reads CASSFTQGNTEAFF. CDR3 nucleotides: TGCGCCAGCAGTTTCACCCAGGGGAACACTGAAGCTTTCTTT.

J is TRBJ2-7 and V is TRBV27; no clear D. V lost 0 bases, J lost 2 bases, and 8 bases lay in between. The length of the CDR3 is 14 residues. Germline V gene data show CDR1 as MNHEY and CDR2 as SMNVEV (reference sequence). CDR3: CASSLSQIAYEQYF. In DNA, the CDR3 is TGTGCCAGCAGTTTATCGCAGATAGCCTACGAGCAGTACTTC.

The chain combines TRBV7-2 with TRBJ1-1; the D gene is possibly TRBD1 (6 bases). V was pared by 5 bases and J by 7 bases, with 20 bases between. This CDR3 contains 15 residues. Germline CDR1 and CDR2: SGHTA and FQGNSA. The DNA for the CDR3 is TGTGCCAGCAGCCCCAAAGGGGGAGGCCTTAGTGAAGCTTTCTTT. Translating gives CASSPKGGGLSEAFF.